Below, one T cell receptor (beta chain) is given with its context. The data stem from a study of T cells in Graves' hyperthyroidism and ophthalmopathy. RNA transcripts provided the source from which TCR beta CDR3 regions were amplified. HTBI primers were the set used in a first-round RT-PCR of the TCR CDR3. TCRdb reprocessed the multiplex PCR reads with MiXCR, giving one entry per CDR3 protein. The sample comprises around 340,000 distinct CDR3 sequences, approximately 18% of which are singletons, and under 55% rests with the top ten. V lost 2 bases to trimming and J lost 2 bases, with 5 bases between them. The germline V gene has CDR1 SEHNR and CDR2 FQNEAQ (reference sequence). The CDR3 loop spans 13 amino acids.

This clonotype originated in a woman in her forties or fifties with Graves' hyperthyroidism. The sample was blood. The chain employs TRBV7-9 and TRBJ2-3; D not certain. The CDR3 nucleotides are TGTGCCAGCAGCTTAACGGCCACAGATACGCAGTATTTT. It translates to CASSLTATDTQYF.